The T cell receptor (beta chain) described here comes from a study of cytomegalovirus exposure and HLA in healthy donors. Looking at the study overall: The study's early data release held around 85 million unique TCRs from HLA-typed donors. Study conclusions and caveats: Both high specificity and high sensitivity reportedly marked the classifier's diagnosis of cytomegalovirus status. It was likely that a cluster of highly shared sequence variants was a sequencing artifact.

PCR involved 60 Vbeta and 13 Jbeta primers. Here immunoSEQ multiplex PCR was the method, and the copy in TCRdb shows in-frame clones only, minus some. The sample records 200,000 to 250,000 clones, around 80% being singletons. Germline CDR1 and CDR2: SQVTM and ANQGSEA. The CDR3 length is 13 residues. V shed 4 bases and J 4 bases; nucleotides not matched to a gene: 4. Remarks on this clone: Its antigen is not known.

The chain is built from TRBV29-1 and TRBJ1-2; TRBD1 agrees at 9 bases. The receptor's source is a male donor in good health and CMV-seronegative. The sequencing sample was made of PBMCs. In DNA, the CDR3 is TGCAGCGTTGGGACAGGGGAATCCTATGGCTACACCTTC. It yields the protein CSVGTGESYGYTF.